These 8 T cell receptor beta chains were sequenced from one sample in a study of long-term antiretroviral therapy in people with HIV. Sequencing relied on immunoSEQ assay v3.0, run at survey level. Profiled with immunoSEQ multiplex PCR; TCRdb holds only in-frame clones, not every one. In the table there are approximately 13,000 clones, roughly 88% of which are singletons. Sequencing was performed on unsorted PBMCs, taken 0.4 years after starting antiretroviral therapy. Receptors were obtained from a young man with HIV.

This clone was found once. This chain joins TRBV5-5 and TRBJ2-2, with 8 bases that match TRBD2. The CDR3 loop spans 15 amino acids. Germline assignment: CDR1 SGHKS and CDR2 YYEKEE (reference sequence). After removal of 6 bases from V and 4 bases from J, the junction contained 8 bases not matched to a gene. CDR3 bases: TGTGCCAGCAACCCATCCGGGACTAGCACCGGGGAGCTGTTTTTT. Translation gives CASNPSGTSTGELFF.

V usage is TRBV5-6 and J usage is TRBJ2-1, with TRBD2 identical over 9 bases. Germline CDR1 is SGHDT and CDR2 is YYEEEE. The CDR3 loop spans 15 amino acids. V lost 2 bases, J lost 8 bases, and 8 bases stayed unmatched. CDR3 DNA sequence: TGTGCCAGCAGCTTTGGGCGGGGGGGCTGGGATGAGCAGTTCTTC. Protein product: CASSFGRGGWDEQFF.

The chain uses TRBV11-3 and TRBJ2-1; 9 bases are a match to TRBD1. The CDR3 totals 17 residues. In germline, CDR1 is SGHNT, CDR2 YENEEA. The junction had 10 bases not matched to a gene; V was cut back by 5 bases and J by 2 bases. As DNA, the CDR3 is TGTGCCAGCAGCAAATTTTCCGGGACAGGGACCTACAATGAGCAGTTCTTC. Protein: CASSKFSGTGTYNEQFF.

The chain uses TRBV19 and TRBJ2-1; 8 bases align to TRBD2. V lost 5 bases, J lost 2 bases, and 2 bases stayed unmatched. The CDR3 consists of 14 residues. The germline V gene encodes CDR1 LNHDA and CDR2 SQIVND (reference sequence). The CDR3 DNA follows: TGTGCCAGTAGTCCCGGGAGGGCCTACAATGAGCAGTTCTTC. Its translation is CASSPGRAYNEQFF.

The chain combines TRBV5-1 with TRBJ2-5; D is uncertain. Trimming left V 0 bases short and J 5 bases short, with 8 bases between. CDR1 and CDR2 (germline): SGHRS, YFSETQ. This CDR3 region has 13 residues. This CDR3 is CASSLGGSETQYF. The CDR3 nucleotides are TGCGCCAGCAGCTTGGGAGGCAGTGAGACCCAGTACTTC.

The gene calls are TRBV2 and TRBJ2-1; 11 bases line up with TRBD2. The CDR3 has 16 residues. V lost 6 bases to trimming and J lost 4 bases; unmatched junction nucleotides: 8. In germline, CDR1 is SNHLY, CDR2 FYNNEI. Written as DNA, the CDR3 is TGTGCCAGCAGCGTACTGACTAGCGGGATTTACAATGAGCAGTTCTTC. This encodes CASSVLTSGIYNEQFF. Drawing the rest from reference TRBV2 and TRBJ2-1, the complete variable domain is EPEVTQTPSHQVTQMGQEVILRCVPISNHLYFYWYRQILGQKVEFLVSFYNNEISEKSEIFDDQFSVERPDGSNFTLKIRSTKLEDSAMYFCASSVLTSGIYNEQFFGPGTRLTVL.

The chain has TRBV11-2 and TRBJ1-2; D is possibly TRBD1 (6 bases). The CDR3 length is 13 residues. Looked up from germline, CDR1 is SGHAT and CDR2 is FQNNGV. V lost 5 bases to trimming and J lost 8 bases, with 15 bases between them. CDR3 residues: CASSPGTPGGYTF. Here the CDR3 DNA reads TGTGCCAGCAGCCCCGGGACACCCGGCGGCTACACCTTC.

The chain recombines TRBV11-2 with TRBJ2-1; D is unresolved. This CDR3 region has 17 residues. Trimming pared 3 bases from V and 0 bases from J, leaving 15 bases between. The germline gives CDR1 SGHAT, CDR2 FQNNGV. The CDR3, as DNA: TGTGCCAGCAGCTTTGCCGGAAAGCGAGGCTCCTACAATGAGCAGTTCTTC. Its translation is CASSFAGKRGSYNEQFF.